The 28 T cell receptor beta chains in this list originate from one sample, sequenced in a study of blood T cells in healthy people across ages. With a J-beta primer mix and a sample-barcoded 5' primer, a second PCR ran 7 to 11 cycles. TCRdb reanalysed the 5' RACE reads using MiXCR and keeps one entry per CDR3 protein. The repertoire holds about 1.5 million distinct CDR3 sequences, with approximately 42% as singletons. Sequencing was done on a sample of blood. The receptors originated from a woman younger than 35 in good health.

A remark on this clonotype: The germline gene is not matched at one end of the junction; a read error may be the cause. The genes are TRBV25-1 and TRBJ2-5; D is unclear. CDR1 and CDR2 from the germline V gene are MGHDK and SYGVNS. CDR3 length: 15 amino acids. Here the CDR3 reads CASNEHGTAQETQYF. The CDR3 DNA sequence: TGTGCCAGCAATGAACATGGAACAGCACAAGAGACCCAGTACTTC.

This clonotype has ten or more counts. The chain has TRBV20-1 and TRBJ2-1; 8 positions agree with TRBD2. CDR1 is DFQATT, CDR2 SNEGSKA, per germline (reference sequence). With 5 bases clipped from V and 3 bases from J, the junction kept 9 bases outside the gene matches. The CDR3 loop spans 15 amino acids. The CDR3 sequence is CSAASGTSSYNEQFF. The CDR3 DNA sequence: TGCAGTGCTGCCTCCGGGACTAGTAGCTACAATGAGCAGTTCTTC.

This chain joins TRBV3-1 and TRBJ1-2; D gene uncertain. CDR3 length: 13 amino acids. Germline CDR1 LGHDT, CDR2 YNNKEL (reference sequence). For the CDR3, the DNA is TGTGCAGTATCGAGTATTGGGAGCTATGGCTACACCTTC. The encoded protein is CAVSSIGSYGYTF.

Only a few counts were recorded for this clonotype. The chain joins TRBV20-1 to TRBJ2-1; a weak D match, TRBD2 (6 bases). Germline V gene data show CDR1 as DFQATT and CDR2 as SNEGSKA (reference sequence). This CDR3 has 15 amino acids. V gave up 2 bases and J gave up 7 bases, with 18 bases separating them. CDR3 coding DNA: TGCAGTGCTAGAAACGCCCGAGCGGGTGGTAATGAGCAGTTCTTC. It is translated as CSARNARAGGNEQFF.

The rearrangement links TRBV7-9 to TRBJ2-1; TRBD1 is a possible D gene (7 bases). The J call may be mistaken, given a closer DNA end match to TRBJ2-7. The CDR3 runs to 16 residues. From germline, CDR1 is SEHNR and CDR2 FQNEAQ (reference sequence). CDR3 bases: TGTGCCAGCAGCTCCCCCGGAGGGGGCACCTACAATGAGCAGTACTTC. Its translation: CASSSPGGGTYNEQYF.

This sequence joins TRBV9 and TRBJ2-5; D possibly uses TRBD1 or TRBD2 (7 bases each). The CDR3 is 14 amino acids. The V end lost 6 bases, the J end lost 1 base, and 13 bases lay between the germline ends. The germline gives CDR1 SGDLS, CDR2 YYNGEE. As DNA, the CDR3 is TGTGCCAGCAACTCAGGGGGGGCCCAAGAGACCCAGTACTTC. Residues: CASNSGGAQETQYF.

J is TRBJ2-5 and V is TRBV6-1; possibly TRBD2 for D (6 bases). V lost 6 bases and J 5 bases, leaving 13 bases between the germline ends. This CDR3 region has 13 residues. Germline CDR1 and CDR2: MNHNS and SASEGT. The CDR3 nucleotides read TGTGCCAGCAGCGCTAGCGATTGGGAGACCCAGTACTTC. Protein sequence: CASSASDWETQYF.

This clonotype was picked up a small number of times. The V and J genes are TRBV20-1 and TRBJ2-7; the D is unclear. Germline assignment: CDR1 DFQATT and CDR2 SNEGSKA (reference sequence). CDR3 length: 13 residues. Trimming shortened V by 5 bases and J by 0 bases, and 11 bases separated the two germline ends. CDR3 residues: CSALDGGSYEQYF. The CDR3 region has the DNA TGCAGTGCTCTGGACGGTGGCTCCTACGAGCAGTACTTC.

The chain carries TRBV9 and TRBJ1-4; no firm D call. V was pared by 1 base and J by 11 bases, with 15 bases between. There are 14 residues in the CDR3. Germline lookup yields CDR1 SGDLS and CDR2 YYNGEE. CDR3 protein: CASSVSSEGPKLFF. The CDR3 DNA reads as TGTGCCAGCAGCGTATCCTCCGAAGGGCCTAAACTGTTTTTT.

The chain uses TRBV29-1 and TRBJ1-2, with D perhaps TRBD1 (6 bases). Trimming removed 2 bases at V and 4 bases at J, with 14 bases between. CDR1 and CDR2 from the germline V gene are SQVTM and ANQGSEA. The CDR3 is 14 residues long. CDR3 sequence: CSVESQGRGYGYTF. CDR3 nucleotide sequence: TGCAGCGTTGAATCCCAGGGGCGAGGCTATGGCTACACCTTC. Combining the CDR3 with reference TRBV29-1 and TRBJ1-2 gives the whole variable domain SAVISQKPSRDICQRGTSLTIQCQVDSQVTMMFWYRQQPGQSLTLIATANQGSEATYESGFVIDKFPISRPNLTFSTLTVSNMSPEDSSIYLCSVESQGRGYGYTFGSGTRLTVV.

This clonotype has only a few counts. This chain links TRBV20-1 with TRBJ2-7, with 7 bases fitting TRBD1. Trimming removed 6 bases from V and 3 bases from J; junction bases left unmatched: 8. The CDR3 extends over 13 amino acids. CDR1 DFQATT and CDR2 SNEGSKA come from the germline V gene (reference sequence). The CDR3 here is CSAPGTVGYEQYF. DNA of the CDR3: TGCAGTGCCCCGGGGACAGTCGGCTACGAGCAGTACTTC.

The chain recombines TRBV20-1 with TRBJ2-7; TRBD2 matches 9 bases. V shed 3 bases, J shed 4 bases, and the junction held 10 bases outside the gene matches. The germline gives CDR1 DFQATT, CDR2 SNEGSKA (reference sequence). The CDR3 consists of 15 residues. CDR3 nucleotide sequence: TGCAGTGCTAGCGGCGTGGCTAGCGGGACGTACGAGCAGTACTTC. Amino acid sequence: CSASGVASGTYEQYF.

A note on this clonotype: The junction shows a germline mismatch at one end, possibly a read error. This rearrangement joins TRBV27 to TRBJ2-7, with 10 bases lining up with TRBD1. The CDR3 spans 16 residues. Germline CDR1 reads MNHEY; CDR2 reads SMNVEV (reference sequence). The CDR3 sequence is CAGSFGRQGAYYEQYF. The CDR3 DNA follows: TGTGCCGGCAGTTTTGGCCGACAGGGGGCCTACTACGAGCAGTACTTC.

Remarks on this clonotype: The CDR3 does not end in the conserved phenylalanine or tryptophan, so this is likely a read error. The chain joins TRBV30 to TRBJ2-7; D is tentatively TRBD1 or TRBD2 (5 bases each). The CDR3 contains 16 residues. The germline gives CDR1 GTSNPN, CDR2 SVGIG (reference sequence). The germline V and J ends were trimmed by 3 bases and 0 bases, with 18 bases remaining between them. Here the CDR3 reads CAWSNRDGGFSYEQYI. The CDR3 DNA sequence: TGTGCCTGGAGCAACCGGGACGGAGGATTCTCCTACGAGCAGTACATC.

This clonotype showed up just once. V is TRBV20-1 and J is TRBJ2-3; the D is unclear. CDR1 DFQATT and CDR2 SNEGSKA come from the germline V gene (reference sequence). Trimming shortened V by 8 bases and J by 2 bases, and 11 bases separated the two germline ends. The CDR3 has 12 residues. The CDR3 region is CSRRDPTDTQYF. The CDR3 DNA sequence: TGCAGTAGAAGGGATCCCACAGATACGCAGTATTTT.

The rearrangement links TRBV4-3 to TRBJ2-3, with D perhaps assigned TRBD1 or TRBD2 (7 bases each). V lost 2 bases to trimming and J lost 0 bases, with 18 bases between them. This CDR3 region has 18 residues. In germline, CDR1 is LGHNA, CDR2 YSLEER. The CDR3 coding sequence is TGCGCCAGCAGCCAATCTCAGGGGGGGGCCCCAAGCACAGATACGCAGTATTTT. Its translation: CASSQSQGGAPSTDTQYF.

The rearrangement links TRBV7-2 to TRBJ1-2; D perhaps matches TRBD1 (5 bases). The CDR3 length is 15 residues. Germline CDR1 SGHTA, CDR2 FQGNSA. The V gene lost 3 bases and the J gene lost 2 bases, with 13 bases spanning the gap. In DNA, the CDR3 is TGTGCCAGCAGCTTTTCCCCAGGGCTAAACTATGGCTACACCTTC. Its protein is CASSFSPGLNYGYTF.

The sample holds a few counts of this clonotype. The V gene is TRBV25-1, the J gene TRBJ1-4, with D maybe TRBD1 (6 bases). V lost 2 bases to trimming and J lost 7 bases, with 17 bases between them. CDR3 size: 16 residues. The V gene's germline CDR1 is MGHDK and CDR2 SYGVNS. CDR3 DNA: TGTGCCAGCAGTGAAAGTAGGGGGTATAATCGTGAAAAACTGTTTTTT. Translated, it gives CASSESRGYNREKLFF.

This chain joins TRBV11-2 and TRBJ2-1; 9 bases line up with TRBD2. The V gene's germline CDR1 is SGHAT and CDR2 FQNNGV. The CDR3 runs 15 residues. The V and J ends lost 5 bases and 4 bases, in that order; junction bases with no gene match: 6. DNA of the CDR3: TGTGCCAGCAGCCAGGGCGGGGGGGGTTACAATGAGCAGTTCTTC. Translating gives CASSQGGGGYNEQFF.

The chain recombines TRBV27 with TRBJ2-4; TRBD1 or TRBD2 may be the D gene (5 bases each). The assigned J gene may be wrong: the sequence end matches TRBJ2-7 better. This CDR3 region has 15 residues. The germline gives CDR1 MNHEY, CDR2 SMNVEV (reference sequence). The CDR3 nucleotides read TGTGCCAGCAGTTCCGGATGGGACGGGTTCAGCGAGCAGTACTTC. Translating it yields CASSSGWDGFSEQYF.

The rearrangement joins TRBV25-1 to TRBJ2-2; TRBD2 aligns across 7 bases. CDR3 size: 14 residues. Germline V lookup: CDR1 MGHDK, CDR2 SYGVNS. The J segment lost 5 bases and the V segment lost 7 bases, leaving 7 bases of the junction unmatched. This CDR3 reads CASTRAGATGELFF. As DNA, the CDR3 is TGTGCCAGCACTAGGGCGGGAGCGACCGGGGAGCTGTTTTTT.

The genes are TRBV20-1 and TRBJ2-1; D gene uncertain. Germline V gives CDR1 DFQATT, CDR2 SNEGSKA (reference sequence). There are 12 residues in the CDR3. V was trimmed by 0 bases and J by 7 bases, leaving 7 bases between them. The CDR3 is CSARDPKNEQFF. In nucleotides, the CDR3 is TGCAGTGCTAGAGATCCTAAAAATGAGCAGTTCTTC.

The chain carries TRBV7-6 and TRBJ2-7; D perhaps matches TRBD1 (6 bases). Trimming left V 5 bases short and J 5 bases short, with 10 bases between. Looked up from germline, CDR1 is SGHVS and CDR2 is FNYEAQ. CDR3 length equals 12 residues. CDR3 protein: CASSHTGNEQYF. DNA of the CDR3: TGTGCCAGCAGCCACACAGGGAACGAGCAGTACTTC.

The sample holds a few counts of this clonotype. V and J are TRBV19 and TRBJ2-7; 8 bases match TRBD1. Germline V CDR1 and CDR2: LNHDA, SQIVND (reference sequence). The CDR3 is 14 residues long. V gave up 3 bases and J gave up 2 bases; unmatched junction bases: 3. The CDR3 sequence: CASSMGTGPYEQYF. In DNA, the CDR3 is TGTGCCAGTAGTATGGGGACAGGACCCTACGAGCAGTACTTC.

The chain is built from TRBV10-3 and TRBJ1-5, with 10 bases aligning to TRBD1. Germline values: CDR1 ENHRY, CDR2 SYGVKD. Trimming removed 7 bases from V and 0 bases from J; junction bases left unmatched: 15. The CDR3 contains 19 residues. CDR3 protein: CAIMGTRDRGVLSNQPQHF. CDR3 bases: TGTGCCATCATGGGGACGAGGGACAGGGGAGTTCTTAGCAATCAGCCCCAGCATTTT.

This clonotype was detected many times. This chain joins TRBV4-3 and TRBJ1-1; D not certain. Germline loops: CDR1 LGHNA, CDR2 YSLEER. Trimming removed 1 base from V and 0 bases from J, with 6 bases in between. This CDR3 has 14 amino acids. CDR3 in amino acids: CASSQGTVNTEAFF. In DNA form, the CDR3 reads TGCGCCAGCAGCCAAGGGACGGTGAACACTGAAGCTTTCTTT.

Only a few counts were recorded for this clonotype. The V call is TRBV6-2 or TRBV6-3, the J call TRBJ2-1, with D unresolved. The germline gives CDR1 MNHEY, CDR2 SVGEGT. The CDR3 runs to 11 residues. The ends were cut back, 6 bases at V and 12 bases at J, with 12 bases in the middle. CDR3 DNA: TGTGCCAGCAGCCTAAATATCGTGCAGTTCTTC. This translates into CASSLNIVQFF.

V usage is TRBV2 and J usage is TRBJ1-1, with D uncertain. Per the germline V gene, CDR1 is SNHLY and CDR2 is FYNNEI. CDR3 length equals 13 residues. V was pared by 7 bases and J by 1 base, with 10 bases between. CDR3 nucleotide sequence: TGTGCCAGCAAAAAGCAGGCGAACACTGAAGCTTTCTTT. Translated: CASKKQANTEAFF.